This T cell receptor beta chain stems from a study of T cell repertoires in cytomegalovirus infection. Study-wide background: From public TCR beta signatures came an indication of both CMV infection and matching HLA type.

CDR1 SGHKS and CDR2 YYEKEE come from the germline V gene (reference sequence). Between the trimmed V and J ends, which lost 3 bases and 6 bases, there was a span of 12 bases. This CDR3 is 13 amino acids long. In regard to this clonotype: Antigen unknown.

TCRdb fed the reads into MiXCR, producing one record per CDR3 protein. The data hold about 85,000 distinct CDR3 sequences, with under 55% observed a single time. J is TRBJ1-1 and V is TRBV5-5, with TRBD1 as a possible D gene (6 bases). The receptor comes from a human donor in good health (CMV status not recorded). Some clones in this sample may be carry-over from other donors' samples. This sample comprised CD8+ T cells from cultured PBMCs, obtained from culture after CMV antigen stimulation. The CDR3 here is CASSSRGAAEAFF. For the CDR3, the DNA is TGTGCCAGCAGCTCTCGGGGGGCTGCTGAAGCTTTCTTT.